The present TCR beta chain was sequenced within a study of blood T cell repertoires in COVID-19. The overall study: The origin of the acute and convalescent COVID-19 samples was the United States, Italy and Spain. T cells, B-cell-depleted T cells, or PBMCs provided the cDNA or gDNA that served as material.

The Seattle patients, enrolled during active infection, were followed longitudinally. Here immunoSEQ multiplex PCR was the method, and the copy in TCRdb shows in-frame clones only, minus some. The table lists 450,000 or so clones, roughly 89% of them singletons, with roughly 0.84% in the top ten. The sequenced material came from peripheral blood. This receptor was obtained from a young man with COVID-19, enrolled during active disease.

CDR3 bases: TGTGCCAGCAGCCCTCCTCCCTCCTACGAGCAGTACTTC. Protein product: CASSPPPSYEQYF. V is TRBV11-3 and J is TRBJ2-7; D is unresolved. Trimming left V 5 bases short and J 0 bases short, with 8 bases between. The length of the CDR3 is 13 residues. In germline, CDR1 is SGHNT, CDR2 YENEEA.